These 17 T cell receptor beta chains came from one sample sequenced in a study of radiation and T cells in renal cell carcinoma. The method was immunoSEQ multiplex PCR; TCRdb's version includes in-frame clones alone and lacks a portion of them. The table records about 130,000 clones, 88% of them present only once. Documented time point: baseline pretreatment blood. Treatment reported: 15 Gy SBRT to primary tumor, nephrectomy 4 weeks later. Sequenced here: blood, sampled from a patient whose treatment included radiotherapy and nephrectomy. The receptors shown here come from a woman aged 45-59 years with renal cell carcinoma.

Only a few counts were recorded for this clone. The chain is built from TRBV7-9 and TRBJ1-6; 8 nucleotides agree with TRBD1. CDR1 is SEHNR, CDR2 FQNEAQ, per germline (reference sequence). The CDR3 is 16 residues long. The trim removed 5 bases at V and 10 bases at J, leaving 13 bases unmatched. In DNA form, the CDR3 reads TGTGCCAGCAGCACAGGGACAGGTGCCTCTCGGTCACCCCTCCACTTT. Protein: CASSTGTGASRSPLHF.

The J gene is TRBJ1-2, the V gene TRBV6-5, with a possible D match to TRBD1 (6 bases). The CDR3 covers 15 residues. CDR1 is MNHEY and CDR2 is SVGAGI in the germline V gene. Trimming stripped 4 bases from V and 4 bases from J, with 16 bases between. The CDR3 here is CASSSRRGGPYGYTF. The CDR3 coding sequence is TGTGCCAGCAGTTCTCGGCGGGGGGGGCCCTATGGCTACACCTTC.

The V gene is TRBV6-5, the J gene TRBJ2-4; unclear D gene. Germline assignment: CDR1 MNHEY and CDR2 SVGAGI. The CDR3 length is 13 residues. V was pared by 6 bases and J by 1 base, with 7 bases between. The CDR3 is CASSTGAKNIQYF. Here the CDR3 DNA reads TGTGCCAGCAGCACTGGGGCCAAAAACATTCAGTACTTC.

V is TRBV7-2 and J is TRBJ2-7; the D gene is possibly TRBD1 (6 bases). V lost 2 bases and J 4 bases, leaving 12 bases between the germline ends. The CDR3 is 14 amino acids. The germline gives CDR1 SGHTA, CDR2 FQGNSA. The CDR3 nucleotides are TGTGCCAGCAGCTTAATGGCAGGGGTTTACGAGCAGTACTTC. Translated: CASSLMAGVYEQYF.

The chain has TRBV6-6 and TRBJ2-5; 8 bases map to TRBD2. The germline gives CDR1 MNHNY, CDR2 SVGAGI (reference sequence). This CDR3 contains 14 residues. Germline trimming cut 2 bases from V and 5 bases from J; bases unmatched to any gene: 4. The CDR3 loop is CASSYPGGRETQYF. DNA of the CDR3: TGTGCCAGCAGTTACCCGGGGGGGAGGGAGACCCAGTACTTC.

J is TRBJ2-6 and V is TRBV6-1; no clear D gene. Germline V gene sequence: CDR1 MNHNS, CDR2 SASEGT. This CDR3 spans 17 amino acids. V was clipped by 4 bases and J by 0 bases, with 13 bases between them. CDR3 coding DNA: TGTGCCAGCAGTGTCGGGCTAACGGGCTCTGGGGCCAACGTCCTGACTTTC. Amino acids: CASSVGLTGSGANVLTF.

The rearrangement joins TRBV7-2 to TRBJ2-2; 8 nucleotides line up with TRBD1. CDR1 SGHTA and CDR2 FQGNSA come from the germline V gene. V was clipped by 5 bases and J by 5 bases; unmatched bases: 4. The CDR3 loop spans 14 amino acids. This CDR3 reads CASSQTGVTGELFF. CDR3 sequence (DNA): TGTGCCAGCAGCCAGACAGGGGTAACCGGGGAGCTGTTTTTT. Drawing the rest from reference TRBV7-2 and TRBJ2-2, the complete variable domain is GAGVSQSPSNKVTEKGKDVELRCDPISGHTALYWYRQSLGQGLEFLIYFQGNSAPDKSGLPSDRFSAERTGGSVSTLTIQRTQQEDSAVYLCASSQTGVTGELFFGEGSRLTVL.

The rearrangement links TRBV9 to TRBJ2-2; 10 nucleotides agree with TRBD2. Trimming took 4 bases from V and 6 from J; bases not matched to a gene: 9. Germline V CDR1 and CDR2: SGDLS, YYNGEE. The CDR3 is made up of 16 amino acids. The CDR3 nucleotides are TGTGCCAGCAGCACAGCGGGGGGGCCACTCTCCGGGGAGCTGTTTTTT. This translates into CASSTAGGPLSGELFF.

The V and J genes are TRBV7-3 and TRBJ2-3; D is ambiguous. Germline values: CDR1 SGHTA, CDR2 FQGTGA. The CDR3 runs 16 residues. Trimming left V 2 bases short and J 4 bases short, with 16 bases between. The CDR3 loop reads CASSLGRLGFPDTQYF. For the CDR3, the DNA is TGTGCCAGCAGCTTAGGGCGTCTAGGTTTCCCAGATACGCAGTATTTT.

This clone was found once. This sequence joins TRBV5-1 and TRBJ2-5; 11 nucleotides match TRBD2. Per the germline V gene, CDR1 is SGHRS and CDR2 is YFSETQ. Losses at the gene ends were 0 bases for V and 6 bases for J; bases not matched to a gene: 7. The CDR3 covers 16 residues. CDR3 loop: CASSLADLAGGKTQYF. As DNA, the CDR3 is TGCGCCAGCAGCTTGGCCGATCTAGCGGGGGGCAAGACCCAGTACTTC.

V and J are TRBV2 and TRBJ2-7; the D is unclear. CDR1 is SNHLY and CDR2 is FYNNEI in the germline V gene. The ends were cut back, 5 bases at V and 0 bases at J, with 8 bases in the middle. This CDR3 region has 13 residues. CDR3 amino acids: CASSLVGSYEQYF. The CDR3 DNA sequence: TGTGCCAGCAGTTTGGTGGGCTCCTACGAGCAGTACTTC.

V gene TRBV7-9 combines with J gene TRBJ2-2; no reliable D call. The CDR3 has 17 residues. The germline V gene has CDR1 SEHNR and CDR2 FQNEAQ (reference sequence). V was pared by 1 base and J by 2 bases, with 14 bases between. The CDR3 spells CASSLGGTAYNTGELFF. The CDR3 coding sequence is TGTGCCAGCAGCTTAGGGGGAACAGCTTATAACACCGGGGAGCTGTTTTTT.

V gene TRBV19 combines with J gene TRBJ1-1; the D is unclear. CDR1 and CDR2 (germline): LNHDA, SQIVND (reference sequence). The CDR3 has 11 amino acids. V lost 3 bases to trimming and J lost 7 bases, with 6 bases between them. CDR3 coding DNA: TGTGCCAGTAGTATTGCGAGTGAAGCTTTCTTT. Amino acid sequence: CASSIASEAFF.

This chain connects TRBV19 to TRBJ1-4, with TRBD1 identical over 8 bases. CDR3 size: 16 residues. The germline CDR1 and CDR2 sequences are LNHDA and SQIVND (reference sequence). The V segment lost 2 bases and the J segment 6 bases; nucleotides outside the gene matches: 8. As DNA, the CDR3 is TGTGCCAGTAGTATAAACTCAGGGGGCTGGGATGAAAAACTGTTTTTT. This gives the protein CASSINSGGWDEKLFF.

The rearrangement joins TRBV7-2 to TRBJ1-6, with D unresolved. With 2 bases removed from V and 0 bases from J, the gap between germline ends came to 5 bases. CDR1 is SGHTA and CDR2 is FQGNSA in the germline V gene. This CDR3 has 15 amino acids. CDR3 coding DNA: TGTGCCAGCAGCTTACCACGCTCCTATAATTCACCCCTCCACTTT. Its translation: CASSLPRSYNSPLHF. The whole variable domain, filled in from reference TRBV7-2 and TRBJ1-6, reads GAGVSQSPSNKVTEKGKDVELRCDPISGHTALYWYRQSLGQGLEFLIYFQGNSAPDKSGLPSDRFSAERTGGSVSTLTIQRTQQEDSAVYLCASSLPRSYNSPLHFGNGTRLTVT.

The chain joins TRBV28 to TRBJ1-2; D is uncertain. Germline V gives CDR1 MDHEN, CDR2 SYDVKM. The CDR3 loop spans 14 amino acids. With 7 bases removed from V and 7 bases from J, the gap between germline ends came to 19 bases. For the CDR3, the DNA is TGTGCCAGCACCCGGTTGATGGGCTCGCGTGGCTACACCTTC. This sequence encodes CASTRLMGSRGYTF.

This clone was seen a few times. The rearrangement links TRBV7-2 to TRBJ1-4; D is uncertain. This CDR3 is built from 17 residues. Deletions cut 0 bases from V and 4 bases from J, with 15 bases between. Germline V lookup: CDR1 SGHTA, CDR2 FQGNSA. The CDR3 nucleotides read TGTGCCAGCAGCTTAGCCCCCGCCAGGAACCTTAATGAAAAACTGTTTTTT. Translated, it gives CASSLAPARNLNEKLFF.